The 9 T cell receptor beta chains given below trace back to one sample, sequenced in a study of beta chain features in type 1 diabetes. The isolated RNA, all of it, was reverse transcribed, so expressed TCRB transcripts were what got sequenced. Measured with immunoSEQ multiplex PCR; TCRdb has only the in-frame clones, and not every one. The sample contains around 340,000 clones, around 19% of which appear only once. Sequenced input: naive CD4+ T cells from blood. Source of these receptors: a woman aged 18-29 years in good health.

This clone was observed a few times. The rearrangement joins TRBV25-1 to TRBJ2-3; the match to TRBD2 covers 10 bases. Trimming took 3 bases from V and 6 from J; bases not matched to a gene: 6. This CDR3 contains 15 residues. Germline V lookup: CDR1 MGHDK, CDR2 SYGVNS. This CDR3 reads CASSDSGRESDTQYF. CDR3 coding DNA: TGTGCCAGCAGTGACAGCGGGAGGGAATCGGATACGCAGTATTTT.

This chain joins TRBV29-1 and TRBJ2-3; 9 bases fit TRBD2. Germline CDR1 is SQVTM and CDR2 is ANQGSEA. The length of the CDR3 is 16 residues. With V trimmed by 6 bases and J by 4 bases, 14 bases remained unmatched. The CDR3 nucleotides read TGCAGCGTCCCTGGGCGGGGGGGCCCGTCTTCAGATACGCAGTATTTT. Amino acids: CSVPGRGGPSSDTQYF.

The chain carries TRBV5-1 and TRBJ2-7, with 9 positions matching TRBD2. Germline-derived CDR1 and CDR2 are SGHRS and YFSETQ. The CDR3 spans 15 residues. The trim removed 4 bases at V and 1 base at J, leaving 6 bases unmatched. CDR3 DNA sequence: TGCGCCAGCAGCCCCGGGACTAGCCGTTCCTACGAGCAGTACTTC. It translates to CASSPGTSRSYEQYF.

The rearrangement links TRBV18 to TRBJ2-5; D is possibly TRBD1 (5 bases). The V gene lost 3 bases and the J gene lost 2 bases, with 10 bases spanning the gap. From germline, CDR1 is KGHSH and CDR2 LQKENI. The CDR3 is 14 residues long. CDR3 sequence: CASSPGREQETQYF. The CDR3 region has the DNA TGTGCCAGCTCACCGGGGCGCGAGCAAGAGACCCAGTACTTC. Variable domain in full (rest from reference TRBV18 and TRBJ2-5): NAGVMQNPRHLVRRRGQEARLRCSPMKGHSHVYWYRQLPEEGLKFMVYLQKENIIDESGMPKERFSAEFPKEGPSILRIQQVVRGDSAAYFCASSPGREQETQYFGPGTRLLVL.

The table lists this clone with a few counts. The CDR3 region is CASGLGLAGREQYF. The CDR3 DNA follows: TGTGCTAGTGGTTTGGGACTAGCGGGACGAGAGCAGTACTTC. This chain connects TRBV12-5 to TRBJ2-7, with 11 positions matching TRBD2. From germline, CDR1 is LGHNT and CDR2 FRNRAP. V was pared by 1 base and J by 7 bases, with 3 bases of the junction left unmatched. This CDR3 spans 14 amino acids.

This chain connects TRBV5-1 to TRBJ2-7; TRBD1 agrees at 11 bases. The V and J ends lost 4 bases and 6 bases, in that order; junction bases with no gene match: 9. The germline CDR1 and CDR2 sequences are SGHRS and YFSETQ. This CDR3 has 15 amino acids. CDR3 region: CASSGRDRGTPEQYF. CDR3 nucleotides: TGCGCCAGCAGCGGAAGGGACAGGGGGACCCCCGAGCAGTACTTC.

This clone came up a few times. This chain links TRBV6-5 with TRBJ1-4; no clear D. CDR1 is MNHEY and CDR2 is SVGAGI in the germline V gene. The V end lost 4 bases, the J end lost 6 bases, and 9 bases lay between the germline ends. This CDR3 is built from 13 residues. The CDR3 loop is CASSSTEYEKLFF. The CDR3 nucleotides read TGTGCCAGCAGTTCAACAGAATATGAAAAACTGTTTTTT.

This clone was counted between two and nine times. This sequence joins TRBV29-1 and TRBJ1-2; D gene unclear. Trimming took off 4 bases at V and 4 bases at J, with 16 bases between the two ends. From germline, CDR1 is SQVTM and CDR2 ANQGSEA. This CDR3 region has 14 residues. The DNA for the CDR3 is TGCAGCGTTGTGACCAACAGCGGCCTCTATGGCTACACCTTC. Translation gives CSVVTNSGLYGYTF.

The CDR3: CSARPRNEQFF. CDR3 bases: TGCAGTGCTAGGCCTAGGAATGAGCAGTTCTTC. J is TRBJ2-1 and V is TRBV20-1, with D hard to call. Germline CDR1 and CDR2: DFQATT and SNEGSKA (reference sequence). The V and J ends lost 3 bases and 7 bases respectively, with 7 bases between them. The CDR3 sequence is 11 residues long.